These T cell receptor beta chains were read from a single sample in a study of shared clonotypes between healthy human individuals. Produced via immunoSEQ multiplex PCR; TCRdb's table is partial and in-frame only. The sample shows about 2.2 million clones, roughly 91% of them seen only once. The source material was naive CD8+ T cells from PBMCs. The receptor set was obtained from a man aged 18-30 years in good health. Some clones in this sample may be carry-over from other donors' samples. Both conserved end residues are part of each CDR3. A D gene is named only where the DNA matches it firmly. Only some rows state a clone size, as once, few, many or a class for expanded clones.

TRBV7-6	TRBD1	.	TRBJ2-7	TGTGCCAGCAGCCCTTGGGACAGGAGCTCCTACGAGCAGTACTTC	CASSPWDRSSYEQYF
TRBV13	.	.	TRBJ2-5	TGTGCCAGCAGCTTAGCTATGGACCCTGCATGGGAGACCCAGTACTTC	CASSLAMDPAWETQYF
TRBV14	.	.	TRBJ2-6	TGTGCCAGCAGGGGCTCTGGGGCCAACGTCCTGACTTTC	CASRGSGANVLTF
TRBV27	.	.	TRBJ2-7	TGTGCCAGCAGTTTATTCGGTGCAGGGCGGGAGCAGTACTTC	CASSLFGAGREQYF
TRBV13	TRBD2	.	TRBJ2-7	TGTGCCAGCAGCTTCTCGGCTAGCGGGACTAACGAGCAGTACTTC	CASSFSASGTNEQYF
TRBV29-1	.	few	TRBJ1-2	TGCAGCGCACCTACCGGGACACACTATGGCTACACCTTC	CSAPTGTHYGYTF
TRBV7-9	.	.	TRBJ1-1	TGTGCCAGCAGCTTTGGACAGAGTATGAACACTGAAGCTTTCTTT	CASSFGQSMNTEAFF
TRBV6-5	.	.	TRBJ2-2	TGTGCCAGCAGTTTGGTCGCCGGGGAGCTGTTTTTT	CASSLVAGELFF
TRBV25-1	TRBD2	.	TRBJ2-7	TGTGCCAGCAGTACCCGGACTAGCGGTCTCGACGAGCAGTACTTC	CASSTRTSGLDEQYF
TRBV13	.	.	TRBJ2-7	TGTGCCAGCAGCTTTCTGAGGGGCCACGAGCAGTACTTC	CASSFLRGHEQYF
TRBV29-1	.	.	TRBJ2-1	TGCAGCGTTGACGCCTACAATGAGCAGTTCTTC	CSVDAYNEQFF
TRBV6-5	.	.	TRBJ1-3	TGTGCCAGCATGCCTTTCTCTGGAAACACCATATATTTT	CASMPFSGNTIYF
TRBV6-5	.	.	TRBJ2-7	TGTGCCAGCACCCATTGGGGGAGCCACGAGCAGTACTTC	CASTHWGSHEQYF
TRBV4-1	TRBD2	.	TRBJ2-1	TGCGCCAGCAGCACGAACGGGGGGTTCCATGAGCAGTTCTTC	CASSTNGGFHEQFF
TRBV2	.	.	TRBJ2-2	TGTGCCAGCAGGGCAAGCCCTAACCCGAACACCGGGGAGCTGTTTTTT	CASRASPNPNTGELFF
TRBV18	.	.	TRBJ1-1	TGTGCCAGCTCACCTCCGGGCGGAGGAGCTTTCTTT	CASSPPGGGAFF
TRBV27	TRBD2	.	TRBJ2-5	TGTGCCAGCAGACGACTAGCGGGAGAGTGGGGGTACCAAGAGACCCAGTACTTC	CASRRLAGEWGYQETQYF
TRBV6-4	.	.	TRBJ1-2	TGTGCCAGCAGCGTAGGGGAGACAGATATATGGGGTCGCACCTTC	CASSVGETDIWGRTF
TRBV10-3	.	.	TRBJ2-7	TGTGCCATCGGAGGAGGGCGCAGGGACGAGCAGTACTTC	CAIGGGRRDEQYF
TRBV11-2	.	.	TRBJ1-1	TGTGCCAGCAGCAGGGGCCCGGAGCTTGTCACTGAAGCTTTCTTT	CASSRGPELVTEAFF
TRBV28	TRBD2	.	TRBJ2-3	TGTGCCAGCAGTCAACAGGGACTAGCGGATACGCAGTATTTT	CASSQQGLADTQYF
TRBV11-2	.	.	TRBJ2-1	TGTGCCAGCAGCTTAAATTGGGCGGCGTACAATGAGCAGTTCTTC	CASSLNWAAYNEQFF
TRBV27	TRBD2	.	TRBJ2-7	TGTGCCAGCAGTCCCCTACTAGCGGGAGGGCCCTACGAGCAGTACTTC	CASSPLLAGGPYEQYF
TRBV7-2	TRBD1	.	TRBJ2-2	TGTGCCAGCAGCTTGAGGGGACAGGGAGGTTCCGGGGAGCTGTTTTTT	CASSLRGQGGSGELFF
TRBV28	TRBD2	.	TRBJ2-7	TGTGCCAGCAGAAAGGGACTAGCGGGAGGCTACGAGCAGTACTTC	CASRKGLAGGYEQYF
TRBV6-6	.	.	TRBJ1-4	TGTGCCAGAGGGACGAACACTAATGAAAAACTGTTTTTT	CARGTNTNEKLFF
TRBV5-6	TRBD2	.	TRBJ2-7	TGTGCCAGCAGCTTGAGCGGGAGTGGGTCCTACGAGCAGTACTTC	CASSLSGSGSYEQYF
TRBV28	.	few	TRBJ2-7	TGTGCCAGCAGTTTCTCGCTGTGGGGGGAGCAGTACTTC	CASSFSLWGEQYF
TRBV21-1	.	.	TRBJ2-4	TGTGCCAGCAGCAAAGGGGCGCTAGCCAAAAACATTCAGTACTTC	CASSKGALAKNIQYF
TRBV11-2	TRBD2	.	TRBJ2-3	TGTGCCAGCAGCCTCTTCCTAGCGGGAGGGAGCACAGATACGCAGTATTTT	CASSLFLAGGSTDTQYF
TRBV5-6	.	.	TRBJ1-2	TGTGCCAGCAGCTCAGGGAATTCTAACTATGGCTACACCTTC	CASSSGNSNYGYTF
TRBV27	.	.	TRBJ2-7	TGTGCCAGCAGTTTATTGATGGGCAGTCGTTCCTACGAGCAGTACTTC	CASSLLMGSRSYEQYF
TRBV27	.	.	TRBJ1-1	TGTGCCAGCAGTGAGGACACCGGTAACACTGAAGCTTTCTTT	CASSEDTGNTEAFF
TRBV2	.	few	TRBJ2-7	TGTGCCAGCAGCTCCTACGAGCAGTACTTC	CASSSYEQYF
TRBV9	.	once	TRBJ2-1	TGTGCCAGCAGCGTTTCCGGGACAAGGCTCGACAATGAGCAGTTCTTC	CASSVSGTRLDNEQFF
TRBV4-1	.	few	TRBJ1-4	TGCGCCAGCAGCCAACCGACAGTGGGAGAGGAAAAACTGTTTTTT	CASSQPTVGEEKLFF
TRBV11-2	.	.	TRBJ2-1	TGTGCCAGCAGTTCACGTTCCGGGGGCTCCTACAATGAGCAGTTCTTC	CASSSRSGGSYNEQFF
TRBV6-6	TRBD1	.	TRBJ2-5	TGTGCCAGCAGCACGACAGGGGGCCGAGAGACCCAGTACTTC	CASSTTGGRETQYF
TRBV7-6	.	.	TRBJ2-7	TGTGCCAGCAGCTCGGGACATGGGGACGAGCAGTACTTC	CASSSGHGDEQYF
TRBV19	TRBD2	.	TRBJ2-1	TGTGCCAGTAGTAGAGGCGGGAGGTACAATGAGCAGTTCTTC	CASSRGGRYNEQFF
TRBV11-2	.	.	TRBJ1-5	TGTGCCAGCAGCTCCGGGGGAGGAAGCAATCAGCCCCAGCATTTT	CASSSGGGSNQPQHF
TRBV6-5	.	.	TRBJ1-1	TGTGCCAGCAGTTCCCTAACCCGGGGTCTCAACACTGAAGCTTTCTTT	CASSSLTRGLNTEAFF
TRBV29-1	TRBD2	.	TRBJ2-1	TGCAGCGTTGAGGGACTAGCGGGAGGGAGCTCCTACAATGAGCAGTTCTTC	CSVEGLAGGSSYNEQFF
TRBV27	.	once	TRBJ2-1	TGTGCCAGCAGCCTGGACAGATCTAGGGTGTACAATGAGCAGTTCTTC	CASSLDRSRVYNEQFF
TRBV5-4	TRBD1	.	TRBJ2-2	TGTGCCAGCAGCTTGGCAAAAGGACAGGGGGCCGACACCGGGGAGCTGTTTTTT	CASSLAKGQGADTGELFF
TRBV27	.	few	TRBJ2-1	TGTGCCAGCAGCCCTGCCGTCTATAGACCGTTCTTC	CASSPAVYRPFF
TRBV11-3	.	.	TRBJ2-7	TGTGCCAGCAGCCGCTGGGGGGAGAACTCCTACGAGCAGTACTTC	CASSRWGENSYEQYF
TRBV7-7	.	.	TRBJ2-1	TGTGCCAGCAGCCCAAGCAGCTTCCATGAGCAGTTCTTC	CASSPSSFHEQFF
TRBV6-5	TRBD2	.	TRBJ2-3	TGTGCCAGCAGCACACTAGCGGGAGCCACAGATACGCAGTATTTT	CASSTLAGATDTQYF
TRBV19	.	.	TRBJ2-7	TGTGCCAGTAGTACCCGAGAAAAATCCTACGAGCAGTACTTC	CASSTREKSYEQYF